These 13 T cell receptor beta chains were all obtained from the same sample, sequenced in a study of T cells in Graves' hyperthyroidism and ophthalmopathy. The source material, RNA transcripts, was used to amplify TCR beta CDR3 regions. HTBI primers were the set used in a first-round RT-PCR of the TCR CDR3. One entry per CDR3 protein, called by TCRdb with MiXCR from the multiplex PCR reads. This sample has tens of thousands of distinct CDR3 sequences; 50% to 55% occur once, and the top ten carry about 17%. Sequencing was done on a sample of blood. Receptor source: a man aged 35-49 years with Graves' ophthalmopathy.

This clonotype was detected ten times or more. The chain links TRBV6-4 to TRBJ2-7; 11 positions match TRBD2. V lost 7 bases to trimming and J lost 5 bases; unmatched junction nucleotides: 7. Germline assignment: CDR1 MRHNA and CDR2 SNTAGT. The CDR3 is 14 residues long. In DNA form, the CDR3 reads TGTGCCAGCAACCTAGAGGGACTAGCGGACGAGCAGTACTTC. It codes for CASNLEGLADEQYF.

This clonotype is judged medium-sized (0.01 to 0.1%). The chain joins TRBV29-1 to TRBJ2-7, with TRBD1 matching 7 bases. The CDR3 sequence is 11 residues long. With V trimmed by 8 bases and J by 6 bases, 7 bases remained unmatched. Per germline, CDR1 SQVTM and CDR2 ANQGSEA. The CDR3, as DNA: TGCAGCATCCGACAGGGCAGCGAGCAGTACTTC. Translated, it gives CSIRQGSEQYF.

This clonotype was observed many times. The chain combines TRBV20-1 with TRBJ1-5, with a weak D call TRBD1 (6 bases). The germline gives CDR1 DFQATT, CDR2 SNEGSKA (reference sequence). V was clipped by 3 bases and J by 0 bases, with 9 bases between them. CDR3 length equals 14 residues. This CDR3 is CSARPRGSNQPQHF. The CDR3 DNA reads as TGCAGTGCTAGGCCCAGGGGTAGCAATCAGCCCCAGCATTTT.

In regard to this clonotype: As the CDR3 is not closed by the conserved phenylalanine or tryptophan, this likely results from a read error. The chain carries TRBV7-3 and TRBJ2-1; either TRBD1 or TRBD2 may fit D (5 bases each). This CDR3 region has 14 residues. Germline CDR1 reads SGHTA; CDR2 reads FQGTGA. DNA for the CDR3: TGTGCCTGCAGCTTAAATGCCGTGGGACGAGAGCAGTTCATC. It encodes CACSLNAVGREQFI.

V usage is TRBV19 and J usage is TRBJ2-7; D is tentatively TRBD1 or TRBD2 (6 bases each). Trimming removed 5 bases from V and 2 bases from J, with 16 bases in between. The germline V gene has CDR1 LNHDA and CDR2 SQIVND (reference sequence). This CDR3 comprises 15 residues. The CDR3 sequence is CASSPPGATPYEQYF. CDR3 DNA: TGTGCCAGTAGTCCTCCGGGGGCGACTCCCTACGAGCAGTACTTC.

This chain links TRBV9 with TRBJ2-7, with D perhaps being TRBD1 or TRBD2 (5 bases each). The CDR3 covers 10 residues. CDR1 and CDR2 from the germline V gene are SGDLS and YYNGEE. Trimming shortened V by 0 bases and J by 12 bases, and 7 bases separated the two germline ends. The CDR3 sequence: CASSVGGWYF. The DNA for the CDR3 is TGTGCCAGCAGCGTAGGGGGGTGGTACTTC.

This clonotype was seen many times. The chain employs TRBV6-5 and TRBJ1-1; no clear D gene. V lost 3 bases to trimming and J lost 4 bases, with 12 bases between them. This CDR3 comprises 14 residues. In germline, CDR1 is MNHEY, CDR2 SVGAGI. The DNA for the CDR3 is TGTGCCAGCAGTTATGAGGGATGGAGCACTGAAGCTTTCTTT. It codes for CASSYEGWSTEAFF.

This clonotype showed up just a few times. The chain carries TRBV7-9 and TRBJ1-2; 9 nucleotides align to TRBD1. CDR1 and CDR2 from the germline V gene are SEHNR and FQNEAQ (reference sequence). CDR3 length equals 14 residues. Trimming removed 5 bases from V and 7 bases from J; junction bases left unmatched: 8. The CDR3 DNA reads TGTGCCAGCAGCCCCCGGGACAGGGAAGTTGGCTACACCTTC. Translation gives CASSPRDREVGYTF.

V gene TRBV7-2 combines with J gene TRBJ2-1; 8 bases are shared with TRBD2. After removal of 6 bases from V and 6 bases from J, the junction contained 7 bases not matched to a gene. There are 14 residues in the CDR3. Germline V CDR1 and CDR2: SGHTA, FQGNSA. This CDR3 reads CASSEYGRANEQFF. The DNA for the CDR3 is TGTGCCAGCAGTGAATACGGGAGGGCCAATGAGCAGTTCTTC.

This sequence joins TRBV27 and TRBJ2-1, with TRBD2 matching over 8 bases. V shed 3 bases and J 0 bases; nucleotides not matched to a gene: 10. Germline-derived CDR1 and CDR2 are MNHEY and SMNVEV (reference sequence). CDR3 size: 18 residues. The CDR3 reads CASSFSGSGGISYNEQFF. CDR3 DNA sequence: TGTGCCAGCAGTTTCTCAGGGTCGGGGGGGATCTCCTACAATGAGCAGTTCTTC.

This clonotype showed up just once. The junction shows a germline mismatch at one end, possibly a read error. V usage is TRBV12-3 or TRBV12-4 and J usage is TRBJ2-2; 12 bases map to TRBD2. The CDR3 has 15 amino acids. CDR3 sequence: CASSGLAGNTGELPF. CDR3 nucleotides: TGTGCCAGCAGCGGACTAGCGGGGAACACCGGGGAGCTGCCTTTT.

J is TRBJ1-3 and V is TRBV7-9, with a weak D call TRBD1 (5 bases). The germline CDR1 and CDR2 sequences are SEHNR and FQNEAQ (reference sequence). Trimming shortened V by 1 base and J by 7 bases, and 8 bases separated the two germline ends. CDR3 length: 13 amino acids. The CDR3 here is CASSLGGFNTIYF. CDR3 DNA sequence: TGTGCCAGCAGCTTAGGGGGCTTTAACACCATATATTTT.

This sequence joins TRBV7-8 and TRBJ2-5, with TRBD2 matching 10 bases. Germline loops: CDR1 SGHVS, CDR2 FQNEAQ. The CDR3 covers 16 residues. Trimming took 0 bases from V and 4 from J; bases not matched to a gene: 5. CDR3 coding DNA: TGTGCCAGCAGCTTAGCGCCTAGCGGGAGTTCAGAGACCCAGTACTTC. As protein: CASSLAPSGSSETQYF.